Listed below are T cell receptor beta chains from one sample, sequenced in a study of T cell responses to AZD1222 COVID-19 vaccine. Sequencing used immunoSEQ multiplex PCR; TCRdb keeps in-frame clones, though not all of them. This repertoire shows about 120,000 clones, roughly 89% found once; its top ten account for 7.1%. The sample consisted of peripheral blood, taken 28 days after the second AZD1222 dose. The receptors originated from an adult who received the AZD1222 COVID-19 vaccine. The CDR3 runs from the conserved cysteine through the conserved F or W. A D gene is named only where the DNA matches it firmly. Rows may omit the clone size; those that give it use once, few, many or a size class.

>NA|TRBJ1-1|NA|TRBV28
TGTGCCAGCAGAGCGACGGGGGGCACTGAAGCTTTCTTT
CASRATGGTEAFF
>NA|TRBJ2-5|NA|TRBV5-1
TGCGCCAGCAGCTTTCAGGGGCAGGGAGAGACCCAGTACTTC
CASSFQGQGETQYF
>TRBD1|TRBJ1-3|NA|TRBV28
TGTGCCAGCAGTGAAGACAGGGCGGCCGGAAACACCATATATTTT
CASSEDRAAGNTIYF
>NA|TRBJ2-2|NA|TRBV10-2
TGCGCCAGCAGTGACCACCGGAAAGGCACCGGGGAGCTGTTTTTT
CASSDHRKGTGELFF
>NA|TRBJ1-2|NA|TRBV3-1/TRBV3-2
TGTGCCAGCAGCCCGTCATACTCGGGCTACACCTTC
CASSPSYSGYTF
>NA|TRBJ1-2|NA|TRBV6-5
TGTGCCAGCAGTTACTCGAGTTGGGACACCGCCTATGGCTACACCTTC
CASSYSSWDTAYGYTF
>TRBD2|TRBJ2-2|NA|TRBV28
TGTGCCAGCAGTTTGAGGGAAATAGCGGGAATGAACACCGGGGAGCTGTTTTTT
CASSLREIAGMNTGELFF
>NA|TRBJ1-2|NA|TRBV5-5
TGTGCCAGCAGCTTGGTGGCTGACTATGGCTACACCTTC
CASSLVADYGYTF
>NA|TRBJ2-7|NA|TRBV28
TGTGCCAGCAGTTTCCAGACCGGGACCTACTACCTTAGCTCCTACGAGCAGTACTTC
CASSFQTGTYYLSSYEQYF
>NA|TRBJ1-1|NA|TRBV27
TGTGCCAGCTGCCTTAGGGCCGGACTAGGCACTGAAGCTTTCTTT
CASCLRAGLGTEAFF
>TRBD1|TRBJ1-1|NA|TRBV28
TGTGCCAGCAGTTTGGGATCGGGACAGGGGGGGACTGAAGCTTTCTTT
CASSLGSGQGGTEAFF
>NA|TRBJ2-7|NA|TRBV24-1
TGTGCCACCCGACGCGGGTCCTACGAGCAGTACTTC
CATRRGSYEQYF
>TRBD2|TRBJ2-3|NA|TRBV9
TGTGCCAGCAGCCCCGGGGGGGGGACTCCCACAGATACGCAGTATTTT
CASSPGGGTPTDTQYF
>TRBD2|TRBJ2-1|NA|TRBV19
TGTGCCAGTAGTATGAGGAGGAGCGGGGGTACCAACAATGAGCAGTTCTTC
CASSMRRSGGTNNEQFF
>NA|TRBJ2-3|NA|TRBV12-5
TGTGCTAGTGGGGACCCTTTCGTTACAGATACGCAGTATTTT
CASGDPFVTDTQYF
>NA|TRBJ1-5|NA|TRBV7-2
TGTGCCAGCAGCTTAGTTTTCTGGGGGACTAGCAATCAGCCCCAGCATTTT
CASSLVFWGTSNQPQHF
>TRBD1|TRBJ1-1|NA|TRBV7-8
TGTGCCAGCAGCTTGGTACAGGGGGCCACTGAAGCTTTCTTT
CASSLVQGATEAFF
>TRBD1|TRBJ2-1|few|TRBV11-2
TGTGCCAGCAGCTATCGGGACAGTACCTACAATGAGCAGTTCTTC
CASSYRDSTYNEQFF
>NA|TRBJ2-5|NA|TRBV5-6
TGTGCCAGCAGCGTGACCCCGGGGGAGACCCAGTACTTC
CASSVTPGETQYF
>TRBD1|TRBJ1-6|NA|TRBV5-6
TGTGCCAGCAGCCCCCTGCAGGGGGGCCGTAATTCACCCCTCCACTTT
CASSPLQGGRNSPLHF
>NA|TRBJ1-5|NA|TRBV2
TGTGCCAGCAGTGAAGCCCTGGCAGGGCCCTCGCATTTT
CASSEALAGPSHF
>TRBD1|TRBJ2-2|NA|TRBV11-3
TGTGCCAGCAGCTTAGAGCTGACGGACAGGGCCTCCGGGGAGCTGTTTTTT
CASSLELTDRASGELFF
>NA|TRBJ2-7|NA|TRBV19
TGTGCCAGTACGACAGGTGGTTTGGGCGAGCAGTACTTC
CASTTGGLGEQYF
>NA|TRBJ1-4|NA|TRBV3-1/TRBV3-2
TGTGCCAGCAGCCTATTGACCCAGGCAGGAGGAAAACTGTTTTTT
CASSLLTQAGGKLFF
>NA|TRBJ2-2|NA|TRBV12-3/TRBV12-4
TGTGCCAGTCACAGGGTTCGGACCGGGGAGCTGTTTTTT
CASHRVRTGELFF
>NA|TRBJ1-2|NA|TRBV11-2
TGTGCCAGCAGCTCGGGCCCTTCTCGAGACTATGGCTACACCTTC
CASSSGPSRDYGYTF
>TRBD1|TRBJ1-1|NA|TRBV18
TGTGCCAGCTCATACAGGGGGCAAGGATGGAACACTGAAGCTTTCTTT
CASSYRGQGWNTEAFF
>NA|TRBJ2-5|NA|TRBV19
TGTGCCAGTAGTATTTTAGGAACACGACAAGAGACCCAGTACTTC
CASSILGTRQETQYF
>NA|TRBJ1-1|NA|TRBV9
TGTGCCAGCAGCGTAGACAGTTACGCTGAAGCTTTCTTT
CASSVDSYAEAFF
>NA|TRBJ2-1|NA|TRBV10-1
TGCGCCAGCAGAGGGGGGTATGAGCAGTTCTTC
CASRGGYEQFF
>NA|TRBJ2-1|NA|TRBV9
TGTGCCAGCAGCGTTGGAATCGGGGGGCGACCCTCTTACAATGAGCAGTTCTTC
CASSVGIGGRPSYNEQFF
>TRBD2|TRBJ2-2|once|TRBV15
TGTGCCACCAGCAGAGAAGGGTCGGGAGGGCCGGTCGGGGAGCTGTTTTTT
CATSREGSGGPVGELFF
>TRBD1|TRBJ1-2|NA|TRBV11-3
TGTGCCAGCAGCTATGACAGGGGGCTCTATGGCTACACCTTC
CASSYDRGLYGYTF
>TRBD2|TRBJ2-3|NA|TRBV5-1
TGCGCCAGCAGGCAGCGGGGGGACCCCACAGATACGCAGTATTTT
CASRQRGDPTDTQYF
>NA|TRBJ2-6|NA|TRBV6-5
TGTGCCAGCAGTTACTCCGGATCTGGGGCCAACGTCCTGACTTTC
CASSYSGSGANVLTF
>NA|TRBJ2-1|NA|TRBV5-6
TGTGCCAGCAGTTCCGGGACCCTAGACAATGAGCAGTTCTTC
CASSSGTLDNEQFF
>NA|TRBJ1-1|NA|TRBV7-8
TGTGCCAGCAGCTCCCGCCGGGACACTCCCCTGTGGGCTTTCTTT
CASSSRRDTPLWAFF
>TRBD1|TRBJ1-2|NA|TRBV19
TGTGCCAGTAGTAAGGGACAGGGGATTAACTATGGCTACACCTTC
CASSKGQGINYGYTF
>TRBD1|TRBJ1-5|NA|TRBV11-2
TGTGCCAGCAGTTCCGGGACAGGGGGCCAGCCCCAGCATTTT
CASSSGTGGQPQHF
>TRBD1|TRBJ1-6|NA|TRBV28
TGTGCCAGCAGTTTACCCTTGGGACAGGGGGGGAATTCACCCCTCCACTTT
CASSLPLGQGGNSPLHF
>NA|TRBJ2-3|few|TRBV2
TGTGCCAGCAGTCTACTAGACAGCTACACAGATACGCAGTATTTT
CASSLLDSYTDTQYF
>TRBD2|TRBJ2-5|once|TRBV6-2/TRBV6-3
TGTGCCAGCAGTTACTCCCGACTAGCGGGGGCCTCAGAGACCCAGTACTTC
CASSYSRLAGASETQYF
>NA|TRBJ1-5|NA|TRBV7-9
TGTGCCAGCAGCCCGAAGGGAGTAAGGCATCAGCCCCAGCATTTT
CASSPKGVRHQPQHF
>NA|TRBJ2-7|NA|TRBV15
TGTGCCACCAGCAGTCCGCCGAGAGGGATATACGAGCAGTACTTC
CATSSPPRGIYEQYF
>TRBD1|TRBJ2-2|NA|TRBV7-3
TGTGCCAGCAGCTTAAGACCTCCGGGACAGGTGAACACCGGGGAGCTGTTTTTT
CASSLRPPGQVNTGELFF
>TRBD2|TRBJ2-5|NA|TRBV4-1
TGCGCCAGCAGCCAAAGCGGGGTGGTGGAGACCCAGTACTTC
CASSQSGVVETQYF
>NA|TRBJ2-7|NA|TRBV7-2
TGTGCCAGCAGCCCCGCAGCCTTATCGCGGGAGCAGTACTTC
CASSPAALSREQYF
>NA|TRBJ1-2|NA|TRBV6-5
TGTGCCACCCGGTGGGGAGACTATGGCTACACCTTC
CATRWGDYGYTF
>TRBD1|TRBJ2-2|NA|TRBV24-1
TGTGCCACCAGCTACGGACAGGGGGCGACCACCGGGGAGCTGTTTTTT
CATSYGQGATTGELFF
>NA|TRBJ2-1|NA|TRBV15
TGTGCCACCAGCAGAGATCTTGCGGAGGCAGGGGAGCAGTTCTTC
CATSRDLAEAGEQFF
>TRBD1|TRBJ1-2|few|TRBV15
TGTGCCACCAGAGAGGGACAGGCTTATAACTATGGCTACACCTTC
CATREGQAYNYGYTF